Listed here are 24 T cell receptor beta chains from one sample, sequenced in a study of blood T cells in healthy people across ages. PCR was performed a second time for about 7 to 11 cycles using a sample-barcoded 5' primer and a J-beta primer mix. TCRdb reanalysed the 5' RACE reads using MiXCR and keeps one entry per CDR3 protein. The table includes about 970,000 distinct CDR3 sequences, just over 50% detected once. The sample consisted of blood. The receptor set was obtained from a woman aged 55-75 years in good health.

J is TRBJ2-3 and V is TRBV30, with unresolved D. The CDR3 covers 11 residues. CDR1 and CDR2 (germline): GTSNPN, SVGIG (reference sequence). The ends were cut back, 4 bases at V and 5 bases at J, with 7 bases in the middle. CDR3 DNA: TGTGCCTGGACCCTCCGAGATACGCAGTATTTT. It encodes CAWTLRDTQYF.

This chain uses TRBV4-2 with TRBJ2-2; 7 bases are shared with TRBD2. Germline loops: CDR1 LGHNA, CDR2 YNFKEQ. Trimming cost V 0 bases and J 4 bases; bases outside gene matches: 11. The CDR3 runs to 18 residues. This CDR3 is CASSQEVRGSQSTGELFF. The CDR3 region has the DNA TGTGCCAGCAGCCAAGAGGTTCGCGGGAGCCAATCCACCGGGGAGCTGTTTTTT.

This chain joins TRBV20-1 and TRBJ1-2, with D unclear. Trimming stripped 6 bases from V and 6 bases from J, with 14 bases between. The CDR3 runs 12 residues. Germline V gene lookup returns CDR1 DFQATT and CDR2 SNEGSKA (reference sequence). In DNA, the CDR3 is TGCAGTGCGGTCACTCGGAAACATGGCTACACCTTC. This gives the protein CSAVTRKHGYTF.

V usage is TRBV4-3 and J usage is TRBJ2-3; 9 bases line up with TRBD2. The CDR3 is made up of 16 amino acids. V dropped 4 bases and J dropped 6; count of bases not matched to a gene: 11. The V gene's germline CDR1 is LGHNA and CDR2 YSLEER. CDR3 DNA: TGCGCCAGCAGCCGTGTCCAAGCGGGAGGATTCGATACGCAGTATTTT. This codes for CASSRVQAGGFDTQYF.

This clonotype was detected a few times. The gene calls are TRBV18 and TRBJ2-5; TRBD2 matches 7 bases. The CDR3 covers 14 residues. Unmatched junction bases numbered 7, after V lost 6 bases and J lost 3 bases. CDR1 KGHSH and CDR2 LQKENI come from the germline V gene. The CDR3 protein is CASSRGLLKETQYF. As DNA, the CDR3 is TGTGCCAGCTCCCGGGGACTACTCAAAGAGACCCAGTACTTC.

V is TRBV7-9 and J is TRBJ1-1; D gene ambiguous. The germline gives CDR1 SEHNR, CDR2 FQNEAQ (reference sequence). The ends were cut back, 4 bases at V and 11 bases at J, with 11 bases in the middle. The CDR3 has 11 amino acids. CDR3: CASSYETGAFF. CDR3 nucleotide sequence: TGTGCCAGCAGCTACGAGACTGGGGCTTTCTTT.

This chain uses TRBV6-2 or TRBV6-3 with TRBJ2-5; 10 bases line up with TRBD2. Germline-derived CDR1 and CDR2 are MNHEY and SVGEGT. V trimming: 3 bases; J trimming: 3 bases; junction bases outside the gene matches: 4. This CDR3 is built from 15 residues. This chain's CDR3 is CASSYSSGSKETQYF. The CDR3 DNA sequence: TGTGCCAGCAGTTATTCTAGCGGGAGTAAAGAGACCCAGTACTTC.

This clonotype was observed a handful of times. The chain employs TRBV7-8 and TRBJ2-3, with 12 bases aligning to TRBD2. Trimming at V came to 8 bases and at J to 6 bases, leaving 9 bases not matched to a gene. The CDR3 is 15 residues long. CDR1 is SGHVS and CDR2 is FQNEAQ in the germline V gene. In nucleotides, the CDR3 is TGTGCCAGCCGCCGACTAGCGGGAGTGAGGGATACGCAGTATTTT. Its translation: CASRRLAGVRDTQYF. The complete variable domain, with remaining parts taken from reference TRBV7-8 and TRBJ2-3, reads GAGVSQSPRYKVAKRGQDVALRCDPISGHVSLFWYQQALGQGPEFLTYFQNEAQLDKSGLPSDRFFAERPEGSVSTLKIQRTQQEDSAVYLCASRRLAGVRDTQYFGPGTRLTVL.

The chain has TRBV29-1 and TRBJ1-2; 8 bases fit TRBD1. The CDR3 has 12 amino acids. Germline trimming cut 1 base from V and 12 bases from J; bases unmatched to any gene: 7. The germline V gene encodes CDR1 SQVTM and CDR2 ANQGSEA. CDR3 DNA: TGCAGCGTTGAAGCAGGGGGCGCCGTCAACACCTTC. This translates into CSVEAGGAVNTF.

The chain has TRBV20-1 and TRBJ2-2; the D is unclear. The germline V and J ends were trimmed by 6 bases and 0 bases, with 11 bases remaining between them. There are 14 residues in the CDR3. Per germline, CDR1 DFQATT and CDR2 SNEGSKA (reference sequence). CDR3 sequence (DNA): TGCAGTGCCGCGCGGAACTCGAACACCGGGGAGCTGTTTTTT. Translation gives CSAARNSNTGELFF.

In regard to this clonotype: At one boundary the junction diverges from the germline segment, which might be a read error. The chain recombines TRBV11-2 with TRBJ2-3; D possibly corresponds to TRBD2 (6 bases). Germline V gene data show CDR1 as SGHAT and CDR2 as FQNNGV. The CDR3 is made up of 15 amino acids. Here the CDR3 reads CASSGRLVGADTQYF. The CDR3 bases are TGCGCCAGCAGCGGTCGACTAGTTGGCGCAGATACGCAGTATTTT. The full variable domain, with the rest looked up from reference TRBV11-2 and TRBJ2-3, is EAGVAQSPRYKIIEKRQSVAFWCNPISGHATLYWYQQILGQGPKLLIQFQNNGVVDDSQLPKDRFSAERLKGVDSTLKIQPAKLEDSAVYLCASSGRLVGADTQYFGPGTRLTVL.

This clonotype was counted a few times. The chain is built from TRBV6-2 or TRBV6-3 and TRBJ2-7; D remains ambiguous. The CDR3 loop spans 13 amino acids. CDR1 and CDR2 (germline): MNHEY, SVGEGT. Deletions cut 7 bases from V and 3 bases from J, with 13 bases between. CDR3: CASKTLQFYEQYF. The CDR3 DNA sequence: TGTGCCAGCAAAACGCTGCAGTTCTACGAGCAGTACTTC.

The CDR3 DNA reads TGTGCCAGCAGTCTGTGGCGGGTGAACTATGGCTACACCTTC. Encoded protein: CASSLWRVNYGYTF. This sequence joins TRBV12-3 or TRBV12-4 and TRBJ1-2; D not resolved. CDR3 length: 14 residues. Between the trimmed V and J ends, which lost 5 bases and 2 bases, there was a span of 12 bases.

The CDR3 sequence is CSAREARPGLATRGQYF. In nucleotides, the CDR3 is TGCAGTGCTAGAGAAGCGAGACCGGGACTAGCTACCCGGGGGCAGTACTTC. The chain is built from TRBV20-1 and TRBJ2-5; 9 bases agree with TRBD2. The CDR3 runs to 17 residues. V lost 0 bases and J lost 11; bases outside the gene matches: 19. Germline V gene sequence: CDR1 DFQATT, CDR2 SNEGSKA (reference sequence).

This clonotype turned up a few times. The V and J genes are TRBV3-1 and TRBJ2-5; 10 bases map to TRBD2. The J call is uncertain, as TRBJ2-7 better fits the DNA end. The germline V gene encodes CDR1 LGHDT and CDR2 YNNKEL (reference sequence). This CDR3 region has 16 residues. Here the CDR3 reads CASSQGGTSAFYEQYF. CDR3 coding DNA: TGTGCCAGCAGCCAAGGGGGGACTAGCGCCTTCTACGAGCAGTACTTC.

V is TRBV28 and J is TRBJ2-6; unclear D gene. Germline lookup yields CDR1 MDHEN and CDR2 SYDVKM. Trimming shortened V by 5 bases and J by 0 bases, and 8 bases separated the two germline ends. CDR3 length equals 15 residues. The CDR3 here is CASSRSYSGANVLTF. The CDR3 DNA is TGTGCCAGCAGTCGAAGTTACTCTGGGGCCAACGTCCTGACTTTC. The full variable domain, in which reference TRBV28 and TRBJ2-6 provide the parts outside the CDR3, is DVKVTQSSRYLVKRTGEKVFLECVQDMDHENMFWYRQDPGLGLRLIYFSYDVKMKEKGDIPEGYSVSREKKERFSLILESASTNQTSMYLCASSRSYSGANVLTFGAGSRLTVL.

This clonotype was seen a few times. The gene calls are TRBV28 and TRBJ1-2; unclear D gene. The germline V and J ends were trimmed by 7 bases and 4 bases, with 16 bases remaining between them. CDR3 size: 14 residues. Germline CDR1 MDHEN, CDR2 SYDVKM. The CDR3 bases are TGTGCCAGCACTCGAATAGTGGGGATCTATGGCTACACCTTC. It specifies CASTRIVGIYGYTF.

This clonotype appeared a few times. This sequence joins TRBV5-5 and TRBJ2-1; 14 positions match TRBD2. V shed 4 bases and J 5 bases; nucleotides not matched to a gene: 5. The CDR3 runs 16 residues. Germline V gives CDR1 SGHKS, CDR2 YYEKEE (reference sequence). The CDR3 here is CASSLRLAGGNNEQFF. The CDR3 DNA follows: TGTGCCAGCAGCCTGAGACTAGCGGGAGGGAACAATGAGCAGTTCTTC.

The J gene is TRBJ2-4, the V gene TRBV7-2, with D possibly matching TRBD2 (5 bases). The DNA end is more similar to TRBJ2-7, so the J call may be wrong. The germline V gene has CDR1 SGHTA and CDR2 FQGNSA. The CDR3 sequence is 15 residues long. CDR3 DNA: TGTGCCAGCAGCCCTGGATTACTAGGTTCCTACGAGCAGTACTTC. Residues: CASSPGLLGSYEQYF.

V is TRBV9 and J is TRBJ2-1; TRBD2 matches at 7 bases. This CDR3 has 16 residues. Germline loops: CDR1 SGDLS, CDR2 YYNGEE. The ends lost 6 bases at V and 1 base at J; junction bases unmatched: 10. The CDR3 sequence is CASTRTPGGSYNEQFF. In DNA form, the CDR3 reads TGTGCCAGCACACGTACTCCGGGGGGATCCTACAATGAGCAGTTCTTC. The full variable domain, with the rest looked up from reference TRBV9 and TRBJ2-1, is DSGVTQTPKHLITATGQRVTLRCSPRSGDLSVYWYQQSLDQGLQFLIQYYNGEERAKGNILERFSAQQFPDLHSELNLSSLELGDSALYFCASTRTPGGSYNEQFFGPGTRLTVL.

This clonotype was observed a handful of times. This chain links TRBV29-1 with TRBJ1-4; 10 nucleotides agree with TRBD1. Germline V gene lookup returns CDR1 SQVTM and CDR2 ANQGSEA. With 6 bases clipped from V and 7 bases from J, the junction kept 8 bases outside the gene matches. CDR3 length: 14 residues. CDR3 residues: CSVAGTGAREKLFF. The DNA of the CDR3 is TGCAGCGTAGCCGGGACAGGGGCGCGTGAAAAACTGTTTTTT.

The chain couples TRBV4-1 to TRBJ2-5, with TRBD2 matching 10 bases. With V trimmed by 3 bases and J by 11 bases, 15 bases remained unmatched. Germline assignment: CDR1 MGHRA and CDR2 YSYEKL. This CDR3 is 16 amino acids long. CDR3 amino acids: CASSQSGTSAYNEQYF. The CDR3 bases are TGCGCCAGCAGCCAGTCCGGGACTAGCGCCTACAATGAGCAGTACTTC.

The chain uses TRBV7-9 and TRBJ2-7; D tentatively fits TRBD1 or TRBD2 (5 bases each). The DNA end is a closer match to TRBJ2-5, so the J assignment may be wrong. The CDR3 is made up of 16 amino acids. CDR1 is SEHNR, CDR2 FQNEAQ, per germline (reference sequence). The CDR3 loop reads CASSLWVWDRGETQYF. In nucleotides, the CDR3 is TGTGCCAGCAGCTTATGGGTTTGGGACCGGGGCGAGACCCAGTACTTC.

V gene TRBV18 combines with J gene TRBJ2-7; 9 positions match TRBD2. This CDR3 has 14 amino acids. In germline, CDR1 is KGHSH, CDR2 LQKENI. The V and J ends lost 3 bases and 5 bases, in that order; junction bases with no gene match: 5. CDR3 sequence (DNA): TGTGCCAGCTCACCCACCGGGACTAGCAACGAGCAGTACTTC. Translating gives CASSPTGTSNEQYF.